These 15 T cell receptor beta chains were sequenced from one sample in a study of blood T cell repertoires in COVID-19. Libraries were prepared by immunoSEQ multiplex PCR; TCRdb keeps only in-frame clonotypes and omits some of them. The data hold around 25,000 clones, with approximately 90% observed a single time. Sequencing was done on a sample of peripheral blood. Receptors were obtained from a man between 65 and 80 years old with acute or convalescent COVID-19.

The chain uses TRBV19 and TRBJ1-4, with a possible D match to TRBD1 (6 bases). The germline CDR1 and CDR2 sequences are LNHDA and SQIVND (reference sequence). Trimming removed 7 bases from V and 4 bases from J, with 16 bases in between. The CDR3 has 15 residues. The DNA for the CDR3 is TGTGCCAGTACCCAAGGACAGTCCATTAATGAAAAACTGTTTTTT. It yields the protein CASTQGQSINEKLFF.

This clone was observed once. V is TRBV19 and J is TRBJ1-4; a possible D gene is TRBD1 (5 bases). The CDR3 is 14 residues long. CDR1 is LNHDA and CDR2 is SQIVND in the germline V gene (reference sequence). Between the trimmed V and J ends, which lost 2 bases and 8 bases, there was a span of 12 bases. This chain's CDR3 is CASSIQGVEEKLFF. The CDR3, as DNA: TGTGCCAGTAGTATACAGGGCGTTGAAGAAAAACTGTTTTTT.

The chain has TRBV5-6 and TRBJ1-1; D possibly corresponds to TRBD1 (6 bases). The CDR3 loop spans 17 amino acids. Trimming removed 1 base at V and 4 bases at J, with 20 bases between. In germline, CDR1 is SGHDT, CDR2 YYEEEE. CDR3 sequence: CASSLMRQASLGTEAFF. CDR3 coding DNA: TGTGCCAGCAGCTTGATGCGACAGGCTTCCTTGGGCACTGAAGCTTTCTTT.

The rearrangement joins TRBV6-5 to TRBJ1-6; 11 positions match TRBD1. The germline gives CDR1 MNHEY, CDR2 SVGAGI. The CDR3 runs 14 residues. The J segment lost 13 bases and the V segment lost 2 bases, leaving 4 bases of the junction unmatched. The CDR3 DNA reads TGTGCCAGCAGTTACAGGACAGGGGGCAATCCCCTCCACTTT. Its protein product is CASSYRTGGNPLHF.

This chain uses TRBV7-3 with TRBJ2-1; 10 positions agree with TRBD2. Germline values: CDR1 SGHTA, CDR2 FQGTGA. The CDR3 loop spans 15 amino acids. V shed 4 bases, J shed 7 bases, and the junction held 7 bases outside the gene matches. The CDR3 here is CASSYSLAGVNEQFF. CDR3 in DNA: TGTGCCAGCAGCTATAGCCTAGCGGGAGTAAATGAGCAGTTCTTC.

The rearrangement links TRBV3-1 (or the pseudogene TRBV3-2) to TRBJ1-3; 7 nucleotides match TRBD1. The CDR3 totals 16 residues. V was clipped by 3 bases and J by 2 bases; unmatched bases: 7. Germline V gene data show CDR1 as LGHDT and CDR2 as YNNKEL (reference sequence). The DNA for the CDR3 is TGTGCCAGCAGCCAGGCCCCGACAGGGACTGGAAACACCATATATTTT. It specifies CASSQAPTGTGNTIYF.

The V gene is TRBV28, the J gene TRBJ1-2; tentative D call: TRBD1 (6 bases). Germline CDR1 is MDHEN and CDR2 is SYDVKM. Deletions cut 3 bases from V and 6 bases from J, with 8 bases between. The CDR3 extends over 12 amino acids. This chain's CDR3 is CASSFNRDGYTF. The CDR3 nucleotides read TGTGCCAGCAGTTTCAACAGGGATGGCTACACCTTC.

The J gene is TRBJ2-7, the V gene TRBV6-6; tentative D call: TRBD2 (6 bases). The CDR3 loop spans 15 amino acids. Per germline, CDR1 MNHNY and CDR2 SVGAGI (reference sequence). The V end lost 3 bases, the J end lost 0 bases, and 12 bases lay between the germline ends. The CDR3 sequence: CASSYLGGASYEQYF. The CDR3 DNA reads TGTGCCAGCAGTTATCTAGGAGGGGCCTCCTACGAGCAGTACTTC.

The chain joins TRBV28 to TRBJ2-7; D remains unclear. The ends were cut back, 3 bases at V and 6 bases at J, with 9 bases in the middle. CDR1 MDHEN and CDR2 SYDVKM come from the germline V gene. CDR3 length equals 12 residues. CDR3 in DNA: TGTGCCAGCAGTTTCCGTGGCGGCGAGCAGTACTTC. It codes for CASSFRGGEQYF.

V usage is TRBV6-1 and J usage is TRBJ2-5; D may be TRBD1 (6 bases). CDR3 length: 13 residues. V was trimmed by 4 bases and J by 5 bases, leaving 11 bases between them. Germline V lookup: CDR1 MNHNS, CDR2 SASEGT. The CDR3 sequence is CASSGGHRETQYF. The CDR3 DNA reads as TGTGCCAGCAGTGGGGGACACCGGGAGACCCAGTACTTC.

The V gene is TRBV5-1, the J gene TRBJ2-3; D is unresolved. Germline V gives CDR1 SGHRS, CDR2 YFSETQ. Trimming stripped 5 bases from V and 2 bases from J, with 9 bases between. This CDR3 has 13 amino acids. Here the CDR3 reads CASRMRDTDTQYF. The DNA of the CDR3 is TGCGCCAGCAGGATGAGAGACACAGATACGCAGTATTTT.

The chain employs TRBV10-3 and TRBJ1-2; TRBD1 aligns across 8 bases. The V gene end was trimmed by 6 bases and the J gene end by 4 bases; junction bases not matched to a gene: 19. The CDR3 is 18 amino acids. Germline loops: CDR1 ENHRY, CDR2 SYGVKD. CDR3 nucleotides: TGTGCCATCAGAACAGAAAAACGTACCGGGACAGGACTCTATGGCTACACCTTC. It codes for CAIRTEKRTGTGLYGYTF.

The V gene is TRBV27, the J gene TRBJ2-7; D gene unclear. Trimming cost V 5 bases and J 3 bases, with 5 bases left between them. Germline loops: CDR1 MNHEY, CDR2 SMNVEV (reference sequence). There are 11 residues in the CDR3. This CDR3 is CASSTIYEQYF. The CDR3 bases are TGTGCCAGCAGTACTATCTACGAGCAGTACTTC.

The rearrangement joins TRBV6-5 to TRBJ2-7; 10 bases match TRBD1. V was clipped by 6 bases and J by 9 bases; unmatched bases: 11. The length of the CDR3 is 14 residues. Germline CDR1 reads MNHEY; CDR2 reads SVGAGI. The CDR3 DNA reads as TGTGCCAGCAGACCCGAGTGGACAGGGGGAGTGCAGTACTTC. This translates into CASRPEWTGGVQYF.

The rearrangement joins TRBV5-5 to TRBJ1-5; TRBD1 aligns across 11 bases. This CDR3 is 18 amino acids long. Trimming removed 0 bases from V and 3 bases from J; junction bases left unmatched: 8. Germline V gene sequence: CDR1 SGHKS, CDR2 YYEKEE (reference sequence). CDR3 loop: CASSLVSGQGAYNQPQHF. CDR3 sequence (DNA): TGTGCCAGCAGCTTGGTGTCCGGACAGGGGGCTTACAATCAGCCCCAGCATTTT. The full variable domain, in which reference TRBV5-5 and TRBJ1-5 provide the parts outside the CDR3, is DAGVTQSPTHLIKTRGQQVTLRCSPISGHKSVSWYQQVLGQGPQFIFQYYEKEERGRGNFPDRFSARQFPNYSSELNVNALLLGDSALYLCASSLVSGQGAYNQPQHFGDGTRLSIL.